This T cell receptor beta chain was observed in a study of shared clonotypes between healthy human individuals (dated by TCRdb to about 2020). Background for the entire study: The cohort comprised two women and three men aged 18 to 49 years. Per donor, three plates each were used for CD4 naive and CD4 memory, two for CD8 naive, and one for CD8 memory. To estimate repertoire size and how much clonotype sharing occurs between individuals, the study deeply sequenced the blood TCR repertoires of a handful of healthy adults. Libraries were prepared and TCR repertoires were sequenced by different laboratories using diverse techniques, in order to increase sequencing depth and limit assay-specific biases. Leukapheresis yielded between about 0.94 and 10 billion PBMCs per donor. Study-wide findings and limitations: Rarefaction of sorted-subset datasets indicated incomplete sequencing despite the large sequencing depth. Naive subsets generally had larger estimated clonotype richness than memory subsets. When a handful of donors were compared, the shared fraction of clonotypes was about 5.2% for naive CD4, over 3% for naive CD8, 2.3% for memory CD4, and approximately 0.4% for memory CD8. Because the study included a small number of donors, the genetic and exposure-history diversity represented was limited. Based on pairwise subsampling, the degree of clonotype sharing among donors was expected to be affected by sequencing depth. Clonotypes shared by all four sorted-subset donors showed higher generation probabilities than non-shared clonotypes. Sampling was restricted to blood, and TCR repertoires in tissues likely differ from the TCR repertoires found in blood.

The donors were healthy, HIV-negative adults with no recently reported acute infections or vaccinations. Only Caucasian adults living in Nashville, Tennessee, USA were represented among the donors. Magnetic negative selection was used to enrich CD4+ T cells, after which naive cells were positively selected on CD45RA and the negative fraction became the memory subset. Blood was obtained by leukapheresis, after which PBMCs were separated by Ficoll-Histopaque density gradient centrifugation and cryopreserved in liquid nitrogen vapor phase. Analytical flow cytometry was used to check the purity and quantity of each magnetically sorted T cell population. Genomic DNA was isolated from each sorted fraction and quantified by UV absorbance on a Nanodrop 2000c. Concerning this clone itself: Its antigen is unknown. No base-level quality is on record; no much larger clone is a single base apart.

For this chain, trimming is 2 bases at the V end and 10 bases at the J end, and the number of junction bases without a gene match is 9. CDR1 and CDR2, looked up from the germline V gene, are SGHRS and YFSETQ. Including the terminal cysteine and phenylalanine, the CDR3 comprises 15 residues. The only DNA kept is the CDR3, 45 bases in frame from the first base. Using the deep immunoSEQ assay, TCR CDR3 regions were amplified from genomic DNA by multiplex PCR. For each cell subset, the extracted genomic DNA was distributed evenly across all wells of several immunoSEQ 96-well plates, and each plate served as one replicate. For sorted subsets, each replicate PCR was loaded with about 0.2 ug genomic DNA, equivalent to approximately 33,000 T cell genomes. Purified libraries were measured with a Qubit 3.0 fluorometer, size-checked on a Bioanalyzer 2100, and measured again with the KAPA Library Quantification kit. A separate single-read 150-cycle Illumina NextSeq 550 flow cell was used to sequence each immunoSEQ 96-well plate. Under the source paper's analysis protocol: Because the immunoSEQ output held only junctional sequences and lacked quality scores, the filtering could not match the filtering applied to full-length reads. Sequences were annotated with PyIR, a Python wrapper for IgBLAST v1.9, and V/J genes and CDR3 were assigned using IMGT germline references. Reads were removed for weak V/J assignments (E-value above 1e-6), missing CDR3, stop codons, out-of-frame junctions, or ambiguous translated residues. V3J clonotypes were defined by identical inferred V gene, J gene, and CDR3 amino acid sequence. To compute the percentage overlap between repertoires, the number of shared unique clonotypes was divided by the size of the smaller repertoire. Three approaches were used to assess repertoire richness: RTK rarefaction, the Chao1 estimator, and Recon v2.1 estimates of unobserved clonotypes. OLGA was used to compute generation probabilities for all TCRbeta clonotypes that the gDNA method yielded from several donors. TCRdb's version of the immuneACCESS table is confined to in-frame rearrangements and falls short of the full clone set. An unresolved V gene accounts for under half of the shortfall where checked; the remainder is of unknown origin. V, J and clone size derive from that table, while D and trimming were established from the DNA sequence. The sample records hundreds of thousands of clones, around 74% of which are singletons. Less than 2% of the sample comes from the top ten.

The clonotype comes from a young woman in good health. The sequence links TRBV5-1 to TRBJ1-1; 12 central bases correspond to TRBD1. The sample comprised memory CD4+ T cells sorted from blood. What the cell subset or site label conveys for this sample: CD45RA-negative fraction. The CDR3 sequence is CASSLPGQGARGAFF. The DNA sequence reads TGCGCCAGCAGCTTACCGGGACAGGGGGCGCGCGGAGCTTTCTTT. Full variable domain (CDR3 extended with the reference TRBV5-1 and TRBJ1-1 proteins): KAGVTQTPRYLIKTRGQQVTLSCSPISGHRSVSWYQQTPGQGLQFLFEYFSETQRNKGNFPGRFSGRQFSNSRSEMNVSTLELGDSALYLCASSLPGQGARGAFFGQGTRLTVV.